The 30 T cell receptor beta chains reported below all come from one sample, sequenced in a study of blood T cells in healthy people across ages. The authors ran a second PCR of about 6 to 12 cycles using a sample-barcoded 5' primer and a J-beta primer mix. Each CDR3 protein is one row after TCRdb ran MiXCR on the 5' RACE reads. The sample includes about 900,000 distinct CDR3 sequences, 62% of them seen just once. Specimen: blood. The receptors shown here come from a man aged 30-40 years in good health.

DNA for the CDR3: TGTGCCAGCAGCCAAGATTGGGGCGGGGGACTCTACGAGCAGTACTTC. It is translated as CASSQDWGGGLYEQYF. The chain combines TRBV14 with TRBJ2-5, with 7 bases fitting TRBD2. The assigned J gene may be wrong: the sequence end matches TRBJ2-7 better. Germline CDR1 SGHDN, CDR2 FVKESK. This CDR3 contains 16 residues.

This clonotype was detected a few times. This sequence joins TRBV28 and TRBJ2-5; D is unresolved. The CDR3 covers 16 residues. Trimming cost V 3 bases and J 4 bases, with 18 bases left between them. Per germline, CDR1 MDHEN and CDR2 SYDVKM. As DNA, the CDR3 is TGTGCCAGCAGTTTGGCCCGATCTTTTGGTAGAGAGACCCAGTACTTC. Protein sequence: CASSLARSFGRETQYF.

J is TRBJ2-2 and V is TRBV12-3 or TRBV12-4; 7 nucleotides line up with TRBD2. The CDR3 is 16 amino acids. V lost 6 bases to trimming and J lost 4 bases; unmatched junction nucleotides: 11. CDR3 loop: CASSLGRGYSTGELFF. In nucleotides, the CDR3 is TGTGCCAGCAGCTTGGGGAGGGGCTACAGCACCGGGGAGCTGTTTTTT.

The CDR3 here is CASSFGRGYEKLFF. The DNA for the CDR3 is TGTGCCAGCAGCTTCGGCAGGGGATACGAAAAACTGTTTTTT. The chain employs TRBV6-6 and TRBJ1-4; TRBD1 is a possible D gene (6 bases). V gave up 6 bases and J gave up 8 bases, with 16 bases separating them. The CDR3 length is 14 residues. Germline values: CDR1 MNHNY, CDR2 SVGAGI (reference sequence).

J is TRBJ1-6 and V is TRBV20-1, with no clear D. The CDR3 length is 15 residues. Germline-derived CDR1 and CDR2 are DFQATT and SNEGSKA (reference sequence). With 6 bases removed from V and 4 bases from J, the gap between germline ends came to 16 bases. The CDR3 DNA is TGCAGTGCACAGCGCCGGGGTCAATATAATTCACCCCTCCACTTT. It is translated as CSAQRRGQYNSPLHF.

This clonotype came up a few times. The chain uses TRBV6-6 and TRBJ2-3; TRBD1 is a possible D gene (5 bases). Germline V gene sequence: CDR1 MNHNY, CDR2 SVGAGI (reference sequence). The CDR3 runs to 15 residues. Trimming left V 6 bases short and J 0 bases short, with 13 bases between. The CDR3: CASSWGVESTDTQYF. The CDR3 DNA follows: TGTGCCAGCAGCTGGGGCGTGGAAAGCACAGATACGCAGTATTTT.

This clonotype was counted only a few times. CDR3 coding DNA: TGTGCCAGCAGCCCCAGGGGGGGCTCCTACGAGCAGTACTTC. Residues: CASSPRGGSYEQYF. The V and J genes are TRBV6-2 or TRBV6-3 and TRBJ2-7; D possibly matches TRBD1 or TRBD2 (7 bases each). The germline V gene has CDR1 MNHEY and CDR2 SVGEGT. The CDR3 has 14 amino acids. Trimming left V 6 bases short and J 0 bases short, with 12 bases between.

The V and J genes are TRBV4-3 and TRBJ2-5; 7 bases fit TRBD1. Looked up from germline, CDR1 is LGHNA and CDR2 is YSLEER. The CDR3 covers 15 residues. V was clipped by 5 bases and J by 4 bases; unmatched bases: 10. CDR3 nucleotide sequence: TGCGCCAGCAGCTCCACGACAGGGCGGAGAGAGACCCAGTACTTC. It yields the protein CASSSTTGRRETQYF.

The rearrangement joins TRBV6-6 to TRBJ2-2, with D perhaps matching TRBD2 (5 bases). Between the trimmed V and J ends, which lost 2 bases and 3 bases, there was a span of 10 bases. The CDR3 sequence is 15 residues long. Germline V gene data show CDR1 as MNHNY and CDR2 as SVGAGI (reference sequence). CDR3 sequence: CASSYLLGDTGELFF. DNA for the CDR3: TGTGCCAGCAGTTACCTGTTGGGAGACACCGGGGAGCTGTTTTTT.

The chain has TRBV20-1 and TRBJ2-3; 9 bases are a match to TRBD2. Germline CDR1 DFQATT, CDR2 SNEGSKA (reference sequence). Losses at the gene ends were 3 bases for V and 5 bases for J; bases not matched to a gene: 12. This CDR3 has 16 amino acids. The CDR3 DNA reads as TGCAGTGCTAGTATAATAGGCGGGGGGGAAGGAGATACGCAGTATTTT. Its protein is CSASIIGGGEGDTQYF.

The gene calls are TRBV11-2 and TRBJ2-4, with D possibly called TRBD1 or TRBD2 (5 bases each). The DNA end favors TRBJ2-7, so the J call may be wrong. This CDR3 spans 16 amino acids. Germline lookup yields CDR1 SGHAT and CDR2 FQNNGV. CDR3 loop: CASSLIGGSEAYEQYF. DNA for the CDR3: TGTGCCAGCAGCTTAATTGGGGGTAGCGAAGCCTACGAGCAGTACTTC.

Only a few counts were recorded for this clonotype. V usage is TRBV29-1 and J usage is TRBJ2-1, with 15 nucleotides matching TRBD2. The germline V gene encodes CDR1 SQVTM and CDR2 ANQGSEA. Trimming removed 7 bases from V and 9 bases from J; junction bases left unmatched: 13. The CDR3 has 16 amino acids. The CDR3 DNA reads TGCAGCGCAGCCCCGGGACTAGCGGGGGGATGGGGTGAGCAGTTCTTC. Residues: CSAAPGLAGGWGEQFF.

This clonotype has just a few counts. The rearrangement joins TRBV15 to TRBJ2-6, with TRBD1 identical over 7 bases. The CDR3 is 15 amino acids. Germline CDR1 is LNHNV and CDR2 is YYDKDF (reference sequence). V shed 5 bases and J 9 bases; nucleotides not matched to a gene: 10. The CDR3 nucleotides read TGTGCCACCAGCGGCCAGACAGGGAGCCTCAACGTCCTGACTTTC. Protein: CATSGQTGSLNVLTF.

This clonotype was seen a few times. This sequence joins TRBV9 and TRBJ2-5, with D possibly being TRBD1 (6 bases). The better agreement between TRBJ2-7 and the DNA end casts doubt on the J call. The CDR3 has 14 amino acids. Germline loops: CDR1 SGDLS, CDR2 YYNGEE. CDR3 amino acids: CASSEHQDSYEQYF. CDR3 coding DNA: TGTGCCAGCAGCGAACATCAGGACAGCTACGAGCAGTACTTC.

The chain uses TRBV12-3 or TRBV12-4 and TRBJ2-5, with 7 nucleotides matching TRBD1. This CDR3 is built from 12 residues. The trim removed 5 bases at V and 11 bases at J, leaving 8 bases unmatched. The CDR3 here is CASSTGETRQYF. As DNA, the CDR3 is TGTGCCAGCAGTACAGGGGAAACTAGGCAGTACTTC.

Note on this clonotype: A much larger clone differs from this one at a single base, so this may be a read error. The V and J genes are TRBV7-2 and TRBJ2-3; D is perhaps TRBD2 (6 bases). Germline loops: CDR1 SGHTA, CDR2 FQGNSA. V was pared by 5 bases and J by 1 base, with 10 bases between. The CDR3 length is 14 residues. CDR3 DNA: TGTGCCAGCAGCCCGGGGGACTGCACAGATACGCAGTATTTT. It encodes CASSPGDCTDTQYF.

This clonotype appeared a few times. The V gene is TRBV7-8, the J gene TRBJ2-7; D might be TRBD2 (6 bases). CDR1 is SGHVS, CDR2 FQNEAQ, per germline. The germline V and J ends were trimmed by 4 bases and 4 bases, with 14 bases remaining between them. CDR3 size: 14 residues. The CDR3 here is CASSYRTGVYEQYF. The CDR3 nucleotides read TGTGCCAGCAGCTACCGGACGGGAGTATACGAGCAGTACTTC.

The CDR3 DNA reads TGTGCCAGCAGGAGCCAGGGGTTTGGTGAGCAGTTCTTC. This gives the protein CASRSQGFGEQFF. The chain recombines TRBV6-5 with TRBJ2-1; D is possibly TRBD1 (6 bases). CDR3 length: 13 residues. V shed 6 bases and J shed 9 bases, with 15 bases lying between them. From germline, CDR1 is MNHEY and CDR2 SVGAGI.

Points on this clonotype: One junction end disagrees with the germline gene, perhaps due to a read error. The rearrangement uses TRBV7-2 and TRBJ2-4; D not certain. The end of the DNA is better explained by TRBJ2-7, so the J call may be wrong. Looked up from germline, CDR1 is SGHTA and CDR2 is FQGNSA. This CDR3 comprises 12 residues. CDR3 loop: CASNLTIYEQYF. CDR3 DNA: TGTGCCAGCAACTTAACTATCTACGAGCAGTACTTC.

The chain carries TRBV3-1 and TRBJ2-6, with 8 bases identical to TRBD1. The trim removed 5 bases at V and 1 base at J, leaving 7 bases unmatched. The CDR3 is made up of 17 amino acids. CDR1 is LGHDT, CDR2 YNNKEL, per germline (reference sequence). In DNA form, the CDR3 reads TGTGCCAGCAGCGAAGGACAGGGCCCATCTGGGGCCAACGTCCTGACTTTC. It codes for CASSEGQGPSGANVLTF. Complete variable domain (other parts from reference TRBV3-1 and TRBJ2-6): DTAVSQTPKYLVTQMGNDKSIKCEQNLGHDTMYWYKQDSKKFLKIMFSYNNKELIINETVPNRFSPKSPDKAHLNLHINSLELGDSAVYFCASSEGQGPSGANVLTFGAGSRLTVL.

The J gene is TRBJ2-3, the V gene TRBV6-2 or TRBV6-3, with D unclear. Trimming pared 3 bases from V and 0 bases from J, leaving 10 bases between. Germline CDR1 and CDR2: MNHEY and SVGEGT. The CDR3 runs to 15 residues. In nucleotides, the CDR3 is TGTGCCAGCAGTTATAATGAAGCTAGCACAGATACGCAGTATTTT. It is translated as CASSYNEASTDTQYF.

The CDR3 DNA is TGTGCCAGCAGCCAAGAGCGGCACATTCAGTACTTC. Translation gives CASSQERHIQYF. The chain carries TRBV3-1 and TRBJ2-4; D not resolved. Between the trimmed V and J ends, which lost 0 bases and 8 bases, there was a span of 5 bases. The germline CDR1 and CDR2 sequences are LGHDT and YNNKEL (reference sequence). The CDR3 sequence is 12 residues long.

This clonotype was detected only a few times. J is TRBJ1-6 and V is TRBV12-3 or TRBV12-4; TRBD1 is a possible D gene (5 bases). The CDR3 has 18 residues. Trimming cost V 5 bases and J 0 bases, with 17 bases left between them. The CDR3 bases are TGTGCCAGCAGTGCCACTGTTAGGAGGGGCTCCTATAATTCACCCCTCCACTTT. Its protein is CASSATVRRGSYNSPLHF.

The rearrangement links TRBV7-2 to TRBJ1-6; TRBD1 is a possible D gene (6 bases). V was shortened by 4 bases and J by 0 bases, with 10 bases between the two germline ends. Germline-derived CDR1 and CDR2 are SGHTA and FQGNSA. The CDR3 runs 16 residues. CDR3 nucleotides: TGTGCCAGCAGCTACCGGGACAACTCCTATAATTCACCCCTCCACTTT. It is translated as CASSYRDNSYNSPLHF.

Only a few counts were recorded for this clonotype. The chain joins TRBV7-6 to TRBJ2-3; TRBD1 matches at 8 bases. CDR3 size: 14 residues. The germline V gene has CDR1 SGHVS and CDR2 FNYEAQ. V was pared by 3 bases and J by 6 bases, with 5 bases of the junction left unmatched. CDR3 loop: CASSFTGGGDTQYF. In nucleotides, the CDR3 is TGTGCCAGCAGCTTCACAGGGGGAGGCGATACGCAGTATTTT.

This clonotype has a handful of counts. The chain links TRBV4-3 to TRBJ2-5; TRBD1 matches at 7 bases. CDR3 size: 19 residues. Germline values: CDR1 LGHNA, CDR2 YSLEER. V shed 0 bases, J shed 11 bases, and the junction held 24 bases outside the gene matches. The CDR3 DNA reads as TGCGCCAGCAGCCAAGAGGAAAAGATGGGGAAAAGGGACAGTCGAAGACAGTACTTC. Its translation: CASSQEEKMGKRDSRRQYF.

The chain employs TRBV7-6 and TRBJ2-5; TRBD1 matches at 8 bases. The end of the DNA fits TRBJ2-7 better, so the J call may be wrong. The germline gives CDR1 SGHVS, CDR2 FNYEAQ. This CDR3 has 15 amino acids. The DNA for the CDR3 is TGTGCCAGCAGCTTAGCTGGACAGGGAAGGTACGAGCAGTACTTC. Translated: CASSLAGQGRYEQYF.

This clonotype has a handful of counts. The chain has TRBV20-1 and TRBJ2-3, with 7 bases matching TRBD2. The CDR3 has 13 residues. The germline V gene has CDR1 DFQATT and CDR2 SNEGSKA (reference sequence). Losses at the gene ends were 8 bases for V and 1 base for J; bases not matched to a gene: 6. The CDR3 here is CSIERGRTDTQYF. CDR3 nucleotide sequence: TGCAGTATCGAGCGGGGCCGCACAGATACGCAGTATTTT.

This clonotype was seen only a few times. The chain is built from TRBV7-2 and TRBJ2-3; D uncertain. This CDR3 spans 12 amino acids. Trimming took 4 bases from V and 6 from J, leaving 8 bases between them. Per germline, CDR1 SGHTA and CDR2 FQGNSA. DNA for the CDR3: TGTGCCAGCAGCTACGTATTCGATACGCAGTATTTT. Translated, it gives CASSYVFDTQYF.

This clonotype was seen only once. The chain has TRBV29-1 and TRBJ2-4; D gene unclear. The end of the DNA is better explained by TRBJ2-7, so the J call may be wrong. CDR3 length: 12 residues. CDR1 and CDR2 from the germline V gene are SQVTM and ANQGSEA. CDR3 sequence reads: CSVSGSTYEQYF. The CDR3 region has the DNA TGCAGCGTCTCCGGGTCCACCTACGAGCAGTACTTC.